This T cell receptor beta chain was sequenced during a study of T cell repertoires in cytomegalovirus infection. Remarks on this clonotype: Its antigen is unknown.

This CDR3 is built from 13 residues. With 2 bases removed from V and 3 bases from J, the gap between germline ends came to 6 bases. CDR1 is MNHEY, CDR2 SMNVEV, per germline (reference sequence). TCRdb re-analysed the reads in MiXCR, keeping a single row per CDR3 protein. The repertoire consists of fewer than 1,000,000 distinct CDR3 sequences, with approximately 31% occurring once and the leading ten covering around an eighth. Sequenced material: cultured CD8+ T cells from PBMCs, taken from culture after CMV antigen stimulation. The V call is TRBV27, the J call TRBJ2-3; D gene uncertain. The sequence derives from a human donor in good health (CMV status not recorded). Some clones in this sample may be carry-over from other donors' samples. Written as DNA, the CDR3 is TGTGCCAGCAGTTTAATTTTGACAGATACGCAGTATTTT. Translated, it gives CASSLILTDTQYF.